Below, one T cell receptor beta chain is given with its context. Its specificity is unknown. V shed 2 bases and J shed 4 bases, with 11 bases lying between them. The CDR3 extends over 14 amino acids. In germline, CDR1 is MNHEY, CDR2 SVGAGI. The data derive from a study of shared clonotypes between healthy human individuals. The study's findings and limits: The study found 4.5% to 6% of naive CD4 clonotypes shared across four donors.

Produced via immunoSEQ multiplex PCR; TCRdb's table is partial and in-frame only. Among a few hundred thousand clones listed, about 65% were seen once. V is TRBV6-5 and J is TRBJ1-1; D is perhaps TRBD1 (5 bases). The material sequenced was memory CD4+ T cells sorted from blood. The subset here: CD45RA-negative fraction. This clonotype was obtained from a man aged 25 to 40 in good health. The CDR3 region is CASSYRGGGTEAFF. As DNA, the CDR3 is TGTGCCAGCAGTTACCGCGGGGGAGGCACTGAAGCTTTCTTT.